Each of the 10 T cell receptor beta chains below was sequenced from the same sample in a study of neoadjuvant anti-PD-1 for oral cavity cancer. Assay: immunoSEQ multiplex PCR; the TCRdb copy retains only in-frame clones and omits some. This sample has 9,600 or so clones; about 66% occur once, and the top ten carry around 4%. Noted time point: after neoadjuvant nivolumab, at surgical resection. Source: PBMCs, taken after nivolumab (anti-PD-1) treatment. These receptor sequences come from a person between 40 and 79 years old with oral cavity squamous cell carcinoma.

J is TRBJ2-7 and V is TRBV29-1; 8 bases align to TRBD1. The germline V gene encodes CDR1 SQVTM and CDR2 ANQGSEA. The CDR3 extends over 14 amino acids. V was clipped by 1 base and J by 6 bases; unmatched bases: 8. The CDR3, as DNA: TGCAGCGTTGAAGCAGGGGGCTGGGCAGGCGAGCAGTACTTC. Protein: CSVEAGGWAGEQYF.

The table lists this clone with a few counts. V usage is TRBV19 and J usage is TRBJ2-7, with 7 bases lining up with TRBD2. V lost 7 bases, J lost 6 bases, and 18 bases stayed unmatched. Germline loops: CDR1 LNHDA, CDR2 SQIVND (reference sequence). The CDR3 extends over 16 amino acids. The DNA for the CDR3 is TGTGCCAGTACCCCGCGGCCCCAGGGAGGGGAGGGCGAGCAGTACTTC. This encodes CASTPRPQGGEGEQYF.

The chain couples TRBV7-8 to TRBJ2-7, with TRBD1 matching over 9 bases. The junction had 10 bases not matched to a gene; V was cut back by 5 bases and J by 2 bases. The CDR3 is 16 residues long. Germline lookup yields CDR1 SGHVS and CDR2 FQNEAQ. CDR3 sequence reads: CASSPGQGTRTYEQYF. The CDR3 DNA sequence: TGTGCCAGCAGCCCCGGACAGGGGACGAGAACCTACGAGCAGTACTTC.

J is TRBJ1-4 and V is TRBV5-6; 8 positions agree with TRBD1. V lost 3 bases and J lost 4; bases outside the gene matches: 8. CDR3 length: 16 amino acids. The germline gives CDR1 SGHDT, CDR2 YYEEEE. The CDR3 DNA sequence: TGTGCCAGCAGCTCCGCCCTGACAGGGGATAATGAAAAACTGTTTTTT. It codes for CASSSALTGDNEKLFF.

The chain is built from TRBV11-2 and TRBJ1-6; D gene uncertain. V shed 2 bases and J shed 7 bases, with 15 bases lying between them. CDR3 length: 16 amino acids. CDR1 SGHAT and CDR2 FQNNGV come from the germline V gene. The CDR3 nucleotides read TGTGCCAGCAGCTTAAGCGCCCTAGGAAGAAATTCACCCCTCCACTTT. Translation gives CASSLSALGRNSPLHF.

This clone was recorded a few times. This chain joins TRBV19 and TRBJ1-5, with a possible D match to TRBD1 (5 bases). Germline CDR1 LNHDA, CDR2 SQIVND (reference sequence). Between the trimmed V and J ends, which lost 9 bases and 0 bases, there was a span of 12 bases. The CDR3 has 14 residues. CDR3 amino acids: CASLEGNSNQPQHF. CDR3 in DNA: TGTGCCAGCCTGGAGGGGAATAGCAATCAGCCCCAGCATTTT.

The CDR3 region is CASSLTSPVGSYEQYF. The CDR3 DNA sequence: TGCGCCAGCAGCTTGACTAGTCCCGTTGGCTCCTACGAGCAGTACTTC. The chain has TRBV5-1 and TRBJ2-7; a weak D match, TRBD2 (5 bases). The length of the CDR3 is 16 residues. Between the trimmed V and J ends, which lost 1 base and 0 bases, there was a span of 14 bases. Germline values: CDR1 SGHRS, CDR2 YFSETQ.

This chain joins TRBV7-8 and TRBJ2-3; 13 nucleotides align to TRBD2. V lost 5 bases, J lost 4 bases, and 21 bases stayed unmatched. Germline V gene sequence: CDR1 SGHVS, CDR2 FQNEAQ. CDR3 length: 21 residues. CDR3 bases: TGTGCCAGCAGCCCCGTCAGGGCGGGACTAGCGGGGCGGGGGGTCGCAGATACGCAGTATTTT. Translating gives CASSPVRAGLAGRGVADTQYF. Full variable domain (rest looked up from reference TRBV7-8 and TRBJ2-3): GAGVSQSPRYKVAKRGQDVALRCDPISGHVSLFWYQQALGQGPEFLTYFQNEAQLDKSGLPSDRFFAERPEGSVSTLKIQRTQQEDSAVYLCASSPVRAGLAGRGVADTQYFGPGTRLTVL.

V and J are TRBV4-1 and TRBJ2-3, with 9 positions matching TRBD2. Trimming removed 4 bases from V and 1 base from J; junction bases left unmatched: 0. Per germline, CDR1 MGHRA and CDR2 YSYEKL. The CDR3 has 14 amino acids. CDR3 bases: TGCGCCAGCAGCCGACTAGCGGGCACAGATACGCAGTATTTT. Translated: CASSRLAGTDTQYF.

The chain couples TRBV19 to TRBJ2-1; possibly TRBD1 or TRBD2 for D (6 bases each). The CDR3 totals 13 residues. With 6 bases removed from V and 6 bases from J, the gap between germline ends came to 12 bases. Per germline, CDR1 LNHDA and CDR2 SQIVND (reference sequence). This chain's CDR3 is CASSLGGLNEQFF. DNA of the CDR3: TGTGCCAGTAGCCTGGGGGGCCTCAATGAGCAGTTCTTC.